This T cell receptor beta chain stems from a study of blood T cell repertoires in COVID-19. Turning to the study itself: Whether acute or convalescent, the COVID-19 samples came from the United States, Italy and Spain. Sample material is recorded as cDNA or gDNA derived from T cells, B-cell-depleted T cells, or PBMCs.

The CDR3 length is 16 residues. Between the trimmed V and J ends, which lost 6 bases and 0 bases, there was a span of 15 bases. CDR1 and CDR2 (germline): LGHDT, YNNKEL (reference sequence). Methods used by the authors: The authors estimated nucleated cell counts from reference gene primer amplification. TCRdb's copy holds only in-frame clones and misses some; the assay was immunoSEQ multiplex PCR. V, J and clone size reflect that table, while D and trimming were determined from the DNA. Of more than 150,000 clones in the sample, around 84% were seen once. Material for sequencing was peripheral blood. The source of this sequence is a man under 40 with active or convalescent COVID-19. This chain uses TRBV3-1 (or the pseudogene TRBV3-2) with TRBJ1-3; D is ambiguous. The CDR3: CASSPPFESSGNTIYF. As DNA, the CDR3 is TGTGCCAGCAGTCCCCCATTCGAGAGCTCTGGAAACACCATATATTTT.